This T cell receptor (beta chain) was identified in a study of T-cell reconstitution after alpha-beta-depleted transplantation in children. Unique molecular identifiers were incorporated during preparation of the TCRbeta library. TCRdb passed the PCR reads through MiXCR, listing each CDR3 protein once. The sample records about 610,000 distinct CDR3 sequences, roughly a tenth being singletons. Germline V CDR1 and CDR2: SQVTM, ANQGSEA. The CDR3 spans 12 residues. The V end was cut by 6 bases, the J end by 4 bases, with 11 bases between. In this sample, this clonotype turned up many times. The chain uses TRBV29-1 and TRBJ2-3; D is unclear. This clonotype was obtained from a human donor who donated a stem cell graft to a child with acute myeloid leukemia. The sample was PBMCs from the stem cell graft donor, taken from the stem cell graft. The CDR3 coding sequence is TGCAGCGTCGCCCCGACGTCAGATACGCAGTATTTT. Translation: CSVAPTSDTQYF.